Reported below is one T cell receptor beta chain. Trimming shortened V by 1 base and J by 6 bases, and 13 bases separated the two germline ends. Germline V gene sequence: CDR1 SGHRS, CDR2 YFSETQ. CDR3 size: 14 residues. Repertoires were generated with immunoSEQ multiplex PCR, while TCRdb's copy carries only in-frame clones and drops some. The repertoire consists of about 59,000 clones, with 94% occurring once and the leading ten covering just over 2.5%. This entry is derived from a study of T cell changes during pregnancy in multiple sclerosis. The chain is built from TRBV5-1 and TRBJ1-2; possibly TRBD1 for D (6 bases). Sequencing used CD8+ T cells from peripheral blood mononuclear cells, obtained after pregnancy. This TCR was recovered from a female donor with multiple sclerosis, enrolled in a pregnancy study. The CDR3, as DNA: TGCGCCAGCAGCTTGTTCCCAGGGGCGGATGGCTACACCTTC. Translated, it gives CASSLFPGADGYTF.